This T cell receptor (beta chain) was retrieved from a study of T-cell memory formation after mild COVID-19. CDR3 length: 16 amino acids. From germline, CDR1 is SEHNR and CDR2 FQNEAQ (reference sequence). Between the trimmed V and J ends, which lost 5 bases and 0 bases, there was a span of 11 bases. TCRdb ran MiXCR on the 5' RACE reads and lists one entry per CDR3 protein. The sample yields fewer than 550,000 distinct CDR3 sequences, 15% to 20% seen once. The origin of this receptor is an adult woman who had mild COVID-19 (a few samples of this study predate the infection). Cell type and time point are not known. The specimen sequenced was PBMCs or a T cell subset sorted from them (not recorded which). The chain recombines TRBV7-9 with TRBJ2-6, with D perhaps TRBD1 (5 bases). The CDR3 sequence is CASSKGAFSGANVLTF. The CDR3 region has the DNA TGTGCCAGCAGCAAAGGGGCCTTCTCTGGGGCCAACGTCCTGACTTTC. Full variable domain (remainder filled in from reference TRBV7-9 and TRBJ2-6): DTGVSQNPRHKITKRGQNVTFRCDPISEHNRLYWYRQTLGQGPEFLTYFQNEAQLEKSRLLSDRFSAERPKGSFSTLEIQRTEQGDSAMYLCASSKGAFSGANVLTFGAGSRLTVL.